This TCR beta chain stems from a study of CD4 T cells in relation to SARS-CoV-2 and coronaviruses. The ends were cut back, 6 bases at V and 6 bases at J, with 20 bases in the middle. This CDR3 has 15 amino acids. Germline V lookup: CDR1 MDHEN, CDR2 SYDVKM. A remark on this clone: The target antigen is unknown.

Only in-frame clones appear in the TCRdb table, and some are missing; sequencing was by immunoSEQ multiplex PCR. The sample contains 41,000 or so clones, approximately 82% of which appear only once. The source is an adult with COVID-19. Material: naive CD4+ T cells from PBMCs, cultured in vitro. This sample's subset: naive CD4+ T cells isolated by negative enrichment. This chain links TRBV28 with TRBJ1-2; D unclear. CDR3 in amino acids: CASSRRTLLNDGYTF. Here the CDR3 DNA reads TGTGCCAGCAGCCGACGAACACTGTTGAATGATGGCTACACCTTC.